This TCR beta chain was sequenced during a study of Ad26.COV2.S vaccination and SARS-CoV-2 variants (dated by TCRdb to about 2021). The study in broad terms: Vaccine-arm donors were drawn from COV1001, a multicentre, randomized, double-blind, placebo-controlled phase I-IIa trial of Ad26.COV2.S in healthy adults. Dosing of Ad26.COV2.S was intramuscular, at either 5x10^10 or 1x10^11 viral particles, delivered as one shot or as two shots spaced 56 days apart. TCRbeta repertoire sequencing was used to assess the specificity and breadth of SARS-CoV-2-reactive T cell receptors after Ad26.COV2.S vaccination. A total of some 30 samples were included in the TCR-sequenced set, comprising about 20 Ad26.COV2.S vaccine recipients, 5 placebo recipients and 8 SARS-CoV-2 convalescent individuals. Participants in the trial were split at random into five groups of five each, receiving low-dose or high-dose Ad26.COV2.S once or twice, or else placebo on both occasions. Blinding of investigators to trial group allocation was maintained during experiments and outcome assessment.

The immunoSEQ Assay was the method used to sequence TCRbeta CDR3 regions. After extraction, genomic DNA underwent amplification by bias-controlled multiplex PCR, followed by high-throughput sequencing. In the original analysis: To quantify the absolute abundance of each unique TCRbeta CDR3 region, sequences were collapsed and filtered. T cell fraction was estimated by normalizing TCRbeta template counts to usable DNA, which was measured by amplifying reference genes present in all nucleated cells. Repertoire TCRs were annotated as SARS-CoV-2-specific by exact matching of V gene, CDR3 amino acid sequence and J gene to a known reactive TCR set. MIRA supplied the reference SARS-CoV-2 TCR set, which was filtered for enrichment in COVID-19-positive ImmuneCODE repertoires so that public or cross-reactive TCRs were removed. Based on the MIRA antigens, annotated TCRs were further analysed at the level of specific ORF or position within ORF. Depth was the summed frequency of annotated unique rearrangements, while breadth was defined as annotated unique rearrangements over total unique productive rearrangements. Two-sided Wilcoxon rank-sum tests were applied when comparing TCR breadth between groups. The source is immuneACCESS, and TCRdb retained only in-frame sequences with V and J called. Part of the clones is not carried over; for the studies checked, unresolved V genes explain less than half of this, and the remainder is unexplained. V and J calls plus clone size are reproduced from that table; the DNA served to infer D and trimming. The sample has more than 300,000 clones on record, approximately 86% of them singletons. The ten most abundant clones make up 1.9% of the sample.

Results the study describes overall, beyond this receptor: Vaccine and placebo recipients had comparable non-spike TCR breadth, which fits with the vaccine containing only spike. It was noted by the authors that total T cell responses may have been underestimated by the TCR breadth and depth analyses. The study lacked the statistical power to compare responses across vaccine doses or regimens. Compared with placebo recipients, Ad26.COV2.S recipients showed higher spike-specific TCR breadth (P = 0.0014). After vaccination, substantial breadth of spike-specific CD8+ and CD4+ T cell responses was reported.

V is shortened by 0 bases, J by 4 bases, and the region joining them spans 19 bases. From cysteine to phenylalanine, the CDR3 is 18 amino acids long. Left in the record is the CDR3 DNA by itself, 54 bases read in frame from the first base. CDR1 LGHDT and CDR2 YNNKEL were looked up in the germline V gene (reference sequence). A remark on this clone: It has no known antigen specificity. No much larger clone exists at a distance of one base, and base qualities are not known.

According to the study, the label for this sample's treatment or condition signals: roughly 19 received Ad26.COV2.S at low or high dose, single or two shots; roughly five received placebo; per-sample allocation not given. For vaccine and placebo recipients, the sequenced repertoires came from samples collected on day 63 after the first injection. Between 29 July and 7 August 2020, Cohort 1b enrolled around 25 adults aged 18-55 years at one site in Boston, USA. Ad26.COV2.S consisted of a replication-incompetent adenovirus type 26 vector by which a prefusion-stabilized SARS-CoV-2 spike protein from the original Wuhan strain was expressed.

The receptor's source is a person aged 18-65 years who received the Ad26.COV2.S COVID-19 vaccine or a placebo. The sequencing used peripheral blood, collected in a trial of Ad26.COV2.S vaccine versus placebo. This sequence uses TRBV3-1 (or the pseudogene TRBV3-2) and TRBJ1-5; the D segment cannot be called with confidence. In nucleotide form, the sequence is TGTGCCAGCAGCCAAGAAAAACCTTATGCAGGCCCAAATCAGCCCCAGCATTTT. The resulting protein is CASSQEKPYAGPNQPQHF.